Sequencing of this T cell receptor (beta chain) was carried out in a study of cytomegalovirus exposure and HLA in healthy donors. Whole-study results and caveats: Segments of the TCR beta V type were, in most cases, productive about 87% or about 30% of the time in an earlier analysis. V- and J-gene trimming of TCR beta was linked (in a later analysis) to a missense DCLRE1C variant.

Of note for this clone: Its specificity is unknown.

PCR employed 60 Vbeta and 13 Jbeta primers. Sequencing was performed with immunoSEQ multiplex PCR; in TCRdb, only in-frame clones are kept and a portion is missing. The sample holds about 130,000 clones, roughly four fifths seen once. Germline-derived CDR1 and CDR2 are KGHSH and LQKENI. After removal of 7 bases from V and 0 bases from J, the junction contained 6 bases not matched to a gene. There are 14 residues in the CDR3. This receptor was taken from a girl aged 2-10 years in good health and CMV-seronegative. The sample taken for sequencing was PBMCs. V and J are TRBV18 and TRBJ2-7, with 7 nucleotides matching TRBD1. CDR3 protein: CASLGQPSSYEQYF. For the CDR3, the DNA is TGTGCCAGCTTGGGACAGCCAAGCTCCTACGAGCAGTACTTC.